The clone carrying this T cell receptor beta chain was detected many times. Its specificity is unknown. These data come from a study of T cell repertoires in cytomegalovirus infection. Overall study context: CMV epitopes used comprised recently identified HLA-C-restricted ones and well-studied HLA-B-restricted ones. The study's findings and limits: The cumulative frequency of public TCR beta families distinguished individuals who carried CMV together with the relevant HLA. Dominating the ex vivo response were TCR beta clonotypes that were CMV-specific and HLA-C-restricted.

TCRdb redid the calling of the reads with MiXCR, one entry per CDR3 protein. The repertoire has some 800,000 distinct CDR3 sequences, about 33% of them found once; the top ten carry about an eighth. V gave up 5 bases and J gave up 6 bases, with 16 bases separating them. There are 15 residues in the CDR3. CDR1 and CDR2 from the germline V gene are SGHTA and FQGNSA. This TCR was sampled from a human donor in good health (CMV status not recorded). Some clones in this sample may be carry-over from other donors' samples. The chain recombines TRBV7-2 with TRBJ2-2; tentative D call: TRBD1 (6 bases). The sample here was cultured CD8+ T cells from PBMCs, taken from culture after CMV antigen stimulation. The CDR3 spells CASSVRSGVPGELFF. The CDR3, as DNA: TGTGCCAGCAGCGTGCGCTCAGGGGTGCCCGGGGAGCTGTTTTTT.